These T cell receptor beta chains were read from a single sample in a study of cytomegalovirus exposure and HLA in healthy donors. The table came from immunoSEQ multiplex PCR; TCRdb's copy has only in-frame clones and leaves some out. The data contain over 130,000 clones, about four fifths of them singletons. What was sequenced was PBMCs. The receptors stem from a woman aged 40 to 50 in good health and CMV-seropositive. The CDR3 runs from the conserved cysteine through the conserved F or W. Each record gives: D gene, V gene, clone size, J gene, CDR3 DNA, CDR3 protein. A D gene is named only where the DNA matches it firmly. The size field is filled for only some rows; it gives once, few, many or a size class.

d_gene: TRBD1
v_gene: TRBV4-1
abundance: -
j_gene: TRBJ2-6
CDR3nt: TGCGCCAGCAGCCGAGACAGGGACTCTGGGGCCAACGTCCTGACTTTC
CDR3aa: CASSRDRDSGANVLTF

d_gene: TRBD1
v_gene: TRBV19
abundance: -
j_gene: TRBJ1-1
CDR3nt: TGTGCCAGTAGTAGTGACAGGGCGGACACTGAAGCTTTCTTT
CDR3aa: CASSSDRADTEAFF

d_gene: -
v_gene: TRBV27
abundance: -
j_gene: TRBJ2-1
CDR3nt: TGTGCCAGCAGTTTCTCCAGGGGATCTACCGAGCAGTTCTTC
CDR3aa: CASSFSRGSTEQFF

d_gene: -
v_gene: TRBV2
abundance: -
j_gene: TRBJ2-1
CDR3nt: TGTGCCAGCAGTGCCAGACTCTACAATGAGCAGTTCTTC
CDR3aa: CASSARLYNEQFF

d_gene: -
v_gene: TRBV27
abundance: -
j_gene: TRBJ1-2
CDR3nt: TGTGCCAGCAGTTTATCTGGAGGCTATGGCTACACCTTC
CDR3aa: CASSLSGGYGYTF

d_gene: -
v_gene: TRBV4-2
abundance: -
j_gene: TRBJ2-5
CDR3nt: TGTGCCAGCAGCCAATCCACCCTGGGGGTAGCGGATCAAGAGACCCAGTACTTC
CDR3aa: CASSQSTLGVADQETQYF

d_gene: TRBD2
v_gene: TRBV7-9
abundance: -
j_gene: TRBJ2-5
CDR3nt: TGTGCCAGCAGCCCCCGAGCGGGAGGGGCGGAGACCCAGTACTTC
CDR3aa: CASSPRAGGAETQYF

d_gene: TRBD2
v_gene: TRBV27
abundance: -
j_gene: TRBJ2-7
CDR3nt: TGTGCCAGCAGTTTGCGGGAGGGCCAGTACTTC
CDR3aa: CASSLREGQYF

d_gene: TRBD2
v_gene: TRBV10-2
abundance: -
j_gene: TRBJ2-5
CDR3nt: TGCGCCAGCAGGTCCGGGACTAGCGGGAGCCAAGAGACCCAGTACTTC
CDR3aa: CASRSGTSGSQETQYF

d_gene: -
v_gene: TRBV6-1
abundance: few
j_gene: TRBJ2-4
CDR3nt: TGTGCCAGCAGTGAAGGGGTAGCGGAAGCAGTTAGCCTGTTGGCCAAAAACATTCAGTACTTC
CDR3aa: CASSEGVAEAVSLLAKNIQYF

d_gene: TRBD1
v_gene: TRBV6-1
abundance: few
j_gene: TRBJ2-7
CDR3nt: TGTGCCAGCAGTGACCAGGACAGGGGGCCCTACGAGCAGTACTTC
CDR3aa: CASSDQDRGPYEQYF

d_gene: TRBD1
v_gene: TRBV19
abundance: -
j_gene: TRBJ2-7
CDR3nt: TGTGCCAGTAGTTTAAGGCACAGGGGAGAATCCTACGAGCAGTACTTC
CDR3aa: CASSLRHRGESYEQYF

d_gene: TRBD1
v_gene: TRBV28
abundance: -
j_gene: TRBJ1-6
CDR3nt: TGTGCCAGCAGTTTTCGACAGGGCTATAATTCACCCCTCCACTTT
CDR3aa: CASSFRQGYNSPLHF

d_gene: -
v_gene: TRBV6-1
abundance: -
j_gene: TRBJ1-1
CDR3nt: TGTGCCAGCAGGTTGGACTTCGGGCCAACTGAAGCTTTCTTT
CDR3aa: CASRLDFGPTEAFF

d_gene: -
v_gene: TRBV2
abundance: -
j_gene: TRBJ1-2
CDR3nt: TGTGCCAGCAGCCGGTCGGGAGCCTCTATGGGCTACACCTTC
CDR3aa: CASSRSGASMGYTF

d_gene: -
v_gene: TRBV27
abundance: -
j_gene: TRBJ2-4
CDR3nt: TGTGCCAGCAGTCCCGACAGGTCCAAAAACATTCAGTACTTC
CDR3aa: CASSPDRSKNIQYF

d_gene: -
v_gene: TRBV12-5
abundance: -
j_gene: TRBJ1-1
CDR3nt: TGTGCTAGTGGTTCCGAGGTCGGCACTGAAGCTTTCTTT
CDR3aa: CASGSEVGTEAFF

d_gene: -
v_gene: TRBV5-4
abundance: -
j_gene: TRBJ1-2
CDR3nt: TGTGCCAGCAGCTTGGTAGAGGGGGACTATGGCTACACCTTC
CDR3aa: CASSLVEGDYGYTF

d_gene: -
v_gene: TRBV28
abundance: once
j_gene: TRBJ1-1
CDR3nt: TGTGCCAGCAGTCCCCCGACAGGGAACACTGAAGCTTTCTTT
CDR3aa: CASSPPTGNTEAFF

d_gene: -
v_gene: TRBV28
abundance: -
j_gene: TRBJ1-2
CDR3nt: TGTGCCAGCAGCTCCACACATCCTAACTATGGCTACACCTTC
CDR3aa: CASSSTHPNYGYTF

d_gene: -
v_gene: TRBV28
abundance: -
j_gene: TRBJ2-2
CDR3nt: TGTGCCAGCAGAGCCGGACTGGCGGGATGGGGGGAGCTGTTTTTT
CDR3aa: CASRAGLAGWGELFF

d_gene: TRBD2
v_gene: TRBV4-1
abundance: -
j_gene: TRBJ2-1
CDR3nt: TGCGCCAGCAGCCAAGCCAGCGGGAGGGCCGTCAATGAGCAGTTCTTC
CDR3aa: CASSQASGRAVNEQFF

d_gene: TRBD2
v_gene: TRBV28
abundance: -
j_gene: TRBJ2-1
CDR3nt: TGTGCCAGCCATCTAGCGGGAGGGGTTCGTGAGCAGTTCTTC
CDR3aa: CASHLAGGVREQFF

d_gene: -
v_gene: TRBV25-1
abundance: -
j_gene: TRBJ2-5
CDR3nt: TGTGCCAGCAGTGAATCGTACCAAGAGACCCAGTACTTC
CDR3aa: CASSESYQETQYF

d_gene: -
v_gene: TRBV4-2
abundance: -
j_gene: TRBJ1-4
CDR3nt: TGTGCCAGCAGCCAATTTACAGGGCCCCGAGAAAAACTGTTTTTT
CDR3aa: CASSQFTGPREKLFF

d_gene: -
v_gene: TRBV7-9
abundance: few
j_gene: TRBJ2-1
CDR3nt: TGTGCCAGCAGCTTATCCCAGGGAATGGGCAATGAGCAGTTCTTC
CDR3aa: CASSLSQGMGNEQFF

d_gene: -
v_gene: TRBV5-4
abundance: few
j_gene: TRBJ2-1
CDR3nt: TGTGCCAGCAGTCTTTCGGACATGCGCGCAGGAGAGCAGTTCTTC
CDR3aa: CASSLSDMRAGEQFF